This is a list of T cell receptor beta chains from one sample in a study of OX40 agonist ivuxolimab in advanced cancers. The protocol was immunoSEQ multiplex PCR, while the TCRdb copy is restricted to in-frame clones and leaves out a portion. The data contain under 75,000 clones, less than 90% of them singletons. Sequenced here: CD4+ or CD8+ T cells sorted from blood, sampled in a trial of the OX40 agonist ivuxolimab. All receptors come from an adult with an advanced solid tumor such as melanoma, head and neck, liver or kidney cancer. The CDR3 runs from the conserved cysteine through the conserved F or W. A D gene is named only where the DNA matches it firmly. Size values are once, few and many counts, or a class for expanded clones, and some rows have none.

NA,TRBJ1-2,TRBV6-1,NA,CASITGTDGYTF,TGTGCCAGCATTACCGGGACGGATGGCTACACCTTC
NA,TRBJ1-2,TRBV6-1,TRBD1,CASREGQGLANYGYTF,TGTGCCAGCAGAGAAGGACAGGGACTAGCTAACTATGGCTACACCTTC
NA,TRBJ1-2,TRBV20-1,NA,CSASDLYGYTF,TGCAGTGCTAGTGACCTCTATGGCTACACCTTC
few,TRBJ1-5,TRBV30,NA,CAWSVTGRAQDQPQHF,TGTGCCTGGAGTGTAACGGGCAGGGCGCAGGATCAGCCCCAGCATTTT
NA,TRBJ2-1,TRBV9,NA,CASSVGMGRAPNEQFF,TGTGCCAGCAGCGTAGGGATGGGGCGAGCGCCCAATGAGCAGTTCTTC
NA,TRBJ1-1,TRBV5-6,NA,CASSLAGVDTEAFF,TGTGCCAGCAGCTTGGCCGGGGTTGACACTGAAGCTTTCTTT
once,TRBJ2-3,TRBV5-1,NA,CASSPGGGSTDTQYF,TGCGCCAGCAGCCCTGGTGGGGGGAGCACAGATACGCAGTATTTT
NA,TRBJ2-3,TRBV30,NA,CAWSVGFGHGYTDTQYF,TGTGCCTGGAGTGTAGGATTCGGGCACGGATACACAGATACGCAGTATTTT
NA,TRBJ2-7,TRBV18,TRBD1,CASSPNRQGTSSPYEQYF,TGTGCCAGCTCACCTAACCGACAGGGTACTTCGTCCCCCTACGAGCAGTACTTC
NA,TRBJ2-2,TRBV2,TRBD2,CASSGLAGVVGELFF,TGTGCCAGCAGTGGACTAGCGGGAGTTGTCGGGGAGCTGTTTTTT
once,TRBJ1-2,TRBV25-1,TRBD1,CASSARTGPYYGYTF,TGTGCCAGCAGTGCAAGGACAGGGCCATACTATGGCTACACCTTC
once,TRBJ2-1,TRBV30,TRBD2,CAWSPQRGGWDEQFF,TGTGCCTGGAGTCCCCAGCGGGGGGGATGGGATGAGCAGTTCTTC
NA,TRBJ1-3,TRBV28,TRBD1,CASSADRASGNTIYF,TGTGCCAGCAGCGCCGACAGGGCCTCTGGAAACACCATATATTTT
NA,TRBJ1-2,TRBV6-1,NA,CASSDWDGYTF,TGTGCCAGCAGTGATTGGGATGGCTACACCTTC
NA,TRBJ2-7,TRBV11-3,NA,CASSLDNTVHEQYF,TGTGCCAGCAGCTTAGATAATACAGTACACGAGCAGTACTTC
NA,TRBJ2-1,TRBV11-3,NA,CASSRGDEQFF,TGTGCCAGCTCCAGGGGGGATGAGCAGTTCTTC
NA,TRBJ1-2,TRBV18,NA,CASSQDNYGYTF,TGTGCCAGCTCACAGGATAACTATGGCTACACCTTC
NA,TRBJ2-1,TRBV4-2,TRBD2,CASSQEIMTSGSSYNEQFF,TGTGCCAGCAGCCAAGAGATAATGACTAGCGGGAGCTCCTACAATGAGCAGTTCTTC
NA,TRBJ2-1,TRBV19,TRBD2,CASEDSGGPNEQFF,TGTGCCAGTGAAGATAGCGGGGGTCCGAATGAGCAGTTCTTC
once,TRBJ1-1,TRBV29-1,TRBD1,CSAGQGYTEAFF,TGCAGCGCTGGACAGGGTTACACTGAAGCTTTCTTT
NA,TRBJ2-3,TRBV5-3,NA,CASFGFPGDPDTQYF,TGTGCCAGTTTCGGGTTTCCGGGAGATCCAGATACGCAGTATTTT
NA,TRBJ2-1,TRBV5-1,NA,CASSLSSEGVEQFF,TGCGCCAGCAGCTTGAGTTCCGAGGGTGTTGAGCAGTTCTTC
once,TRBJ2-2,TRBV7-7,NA,CASSLDGGPSTGELFF,TGTGCCAGCAGCTTAGATGGCGGGCCTAGCACCGGGGAGCTGTTTTTT
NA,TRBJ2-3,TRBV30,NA,CAWSVTPSTDTQYF,TGTGCCTGGAGTGTCACGCCTAGCACAGATACGCAGTATTTT
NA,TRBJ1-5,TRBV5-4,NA,CASSRGGNQPQHF,TGTGCCAGCAGCCGGGGGGGTAATCAGCCCCAGCATTTT
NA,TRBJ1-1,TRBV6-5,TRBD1,CASRTNRGADTEAFF,TGTGCCAGCAGAACGAACAGGGGCGCCGACACTGAAGCTTTCTTT
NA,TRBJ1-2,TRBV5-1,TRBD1,CASSPRTGDNYGYTF,TGCGCCAGCAGCCCAAGGACAGGGGATAACTATGGCTACACCTTC
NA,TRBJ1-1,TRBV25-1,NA,CASSVRGYTEAFF,TGTGCCAGCAGTGTGAGAGGGTACACTGAAGCTTTCTTT
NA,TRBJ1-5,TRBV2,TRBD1,CASNPGTGDNQPQHF,TGTGCCAGCAACCCCGGGACAGGGGACAATCAGCCCCAGCATTTT
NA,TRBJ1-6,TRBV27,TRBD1,CASTPLTGVSPLHF,TGTGCCAGCACCCCATTGACAGGGGTCTCACCCCTCCACTTT
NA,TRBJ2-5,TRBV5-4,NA,CASSSPSGTQETQYF,TGTGCCAGCAGCTCCCCGTCCGGTACCCAAGAGACCCAGTACTTC
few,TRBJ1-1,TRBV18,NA,CASSASVNTEAFF,TGTGCCAGCTCAGCCTCGGTGAACACTGAAGCTTTCTTT
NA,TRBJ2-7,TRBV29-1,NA,CSVVDRYSRVEQYF,TGCAGCGTTGTTGATCGGTACAGTAGAGTCGAGCAGTACTTC
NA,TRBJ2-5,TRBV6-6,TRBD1,CASSNRQGGETQYF,TGTGCCAGCAGTAACCGACAGGGTGGAGAGACCCAGTACTTC
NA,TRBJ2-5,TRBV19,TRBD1,CASSIRGRETQYF,TGTGCCAGTAGTATCAGGGGGAGAGAGACCCAGTACTTC
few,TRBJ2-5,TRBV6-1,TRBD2,CASSDFSGSQETQYF,TGTGCCAGCAGTGATTTTAGCGGGAGCCAAGAGACCCAGTACTTC
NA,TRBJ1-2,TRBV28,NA,CASLLRGAGNYGYTF,TGTGCCAGCCTCCTAAGGGGGGCCGGCAACTATGGCTACACCTTC
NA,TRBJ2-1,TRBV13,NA,CASSLAAPRGEQFF,TGTGCCAGCAGCTTAGCCGCCCCAAGGGGTGAGCAGTTCTTC
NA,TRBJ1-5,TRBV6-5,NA,CASLEGYNQPQHF,TGTGCCAGCCTTGAAGGTTACAATCAGCCCCAGCATTTT
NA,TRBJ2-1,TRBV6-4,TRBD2,CASSVLAGGEQFF,TGTGCCAGCAGTGTTCTAGCGGGGGGGGAACAGTTCTTC
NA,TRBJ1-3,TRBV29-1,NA,CSARIGNTIYF,TGCAGCGCTAGAATCGGAAACACCATATATTTT
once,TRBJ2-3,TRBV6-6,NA,CASSYSLVLADTQYF,TGTGCCAGCAGTTACTCACTAGTTTTGGCAGATACGCAGTATTTT
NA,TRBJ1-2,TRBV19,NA,CASRLDGDYGYTF,TGTGCCAGTAGACTAGACGGTGACTATGGCTACACCTTC
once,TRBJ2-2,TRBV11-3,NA,CASSFGIGELFF,TGTGCCAGCAGCTTTGGGATCGGGGAGCTGTTTTTT
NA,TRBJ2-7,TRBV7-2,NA,CASSLDSGQGYEQYF,TGTGCCAGCAGCTTAGATAGTGGGCAGGGCTACGAGCAGTACTTC
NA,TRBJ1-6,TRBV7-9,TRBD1,CASSSTGVQDNSPLHF,TGTGCCAGCAGCTCGACAGGGGTACAAGATAATTCACCCCTCCACTTT
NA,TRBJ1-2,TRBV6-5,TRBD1,CASSPDRGLDYGYTF,TGTGCCAGCAGCCCGGACAGGGGACTCGACTATGGCTACACCTTC
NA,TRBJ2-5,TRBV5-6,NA,CASSPEGGETQYF,TGTGCCAGCAGCCCGGAGGGGGGAGAGACCCAGTACTTC
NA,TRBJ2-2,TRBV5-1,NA,CASSLNGLDTGELFF,TGCGCCAGCAGCTTGAACGGGTTGGACACCGGGGAGCTGTTTTTT
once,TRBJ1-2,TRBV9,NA,CASSAPGGDGYTF,TGTGCCAGCAGCGCCCCCGGGGGGGATGGCTACACCTTC
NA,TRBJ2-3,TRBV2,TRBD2,CASRATSGMTDTQYF,TGTGCCAGCAGAGCGACTAGCGGGATGACAGATACGCAGTATTTT